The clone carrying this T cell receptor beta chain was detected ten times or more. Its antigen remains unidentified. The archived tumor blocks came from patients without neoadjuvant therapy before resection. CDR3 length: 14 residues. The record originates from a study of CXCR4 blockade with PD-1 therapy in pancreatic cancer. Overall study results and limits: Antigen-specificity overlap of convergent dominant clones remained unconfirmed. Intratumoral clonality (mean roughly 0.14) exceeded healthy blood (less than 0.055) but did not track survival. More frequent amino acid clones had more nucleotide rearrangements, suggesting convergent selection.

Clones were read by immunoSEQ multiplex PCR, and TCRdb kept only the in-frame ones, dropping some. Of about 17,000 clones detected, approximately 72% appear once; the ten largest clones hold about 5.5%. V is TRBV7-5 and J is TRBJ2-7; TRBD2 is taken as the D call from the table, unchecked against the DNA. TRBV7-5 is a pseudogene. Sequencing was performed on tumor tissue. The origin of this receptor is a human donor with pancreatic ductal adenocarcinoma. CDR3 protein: CASSLADSRHEQYF. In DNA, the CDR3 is TGTGCCAGCAGCTTAGCCGACTCCCGTCACGAGCAGTACTTC.